This T cell receptor beta chain was recorded in a study of metastatic and nonmetastatic thyroid tumors. Study-wide background: Across blood and tumor or nodule tissue, repertoires from malignant and benign thyroid patients were compared with one another. Study-level results: The study reportedly found significantly higher TCR beta diversity in malignant thyroid tumors than benign nodules, in blood and tumor.

Original data processing: The authors used CDR3 differences across clinicopathological groups to build a distant-metastasis classifier for papillary thyroid cancer. TCRdb reanalyzed the PCR reads via MiXCR. TCRdb, not the original authors, processed these V and J calls. The data show more than 25,000 clones, under 30% seen once. Until they underwent thyroid surgery, no patient had received any treatment. This clone was counted ten times or more. What it binds is not known. The TCR originated in a female donor with papillary thyroid cancer or a benign thyroid nodule (not recorded which). Some clones in this sample may be carry-over from other donors' samples. Sequences were obtained from blood.

The CDR3 DNA reads as TGCGCCAGCAGTGTCATGGGGGCTGGGGCCAACGTCCTGACTTTC. Encoded protein: CASSVMGAGANVLTF. V usage is TRBV10-2 and J usage is TRBJ2-6; the D gene could be TRBD1 or TRBD2 (5 bases each). The CDR3 loop spans 15 amino acids. The V end lost 4 bases, the J end lost 2 bases, and 9 bases lay between the germline ends. Germline CDR1 and CDR2: WSHSY and SAAADI.